A selection of T cell receptor beta chains follows, all from one sample in a study of cytomegalovirus exposure and HLA in healthy donors. Here immunoSEQ multiplex PCR was the method, and the copy in TCRdb shows in-frame clones only, minus some. Here the sample spans under 130,000 clones, 79% being singletons. Material for sequencing was PBMCs. The receptors here all came from a man between 45 and 60 years old in good health and CMV-seropositive. Both conserved end residues are trimmed from each CDR3. The order of the fields is V gene, J gene, CDR3 protein.

V: TRBV30; J: TRBJ1-1; CDR3: AWSASRIPRVTEAF
V: TRBV10-1; J: TRBJ2-5; CDR3: ASSDTRGIASETQY
V: TRBV30; J: TRBJ2-7; CDR3: AWSLEAGGPWEQY
V: TRBV6-1; J: TRBJ2-5; CDR3: ASSGQGWIETQY
V: TRBV7-9; J: TRBJ2-1; CDR3: ASSLLAGVGNEQF
V: TRBV2; J: TRBJ2-7; CDR3: ASSTVYEQY
V: TRBV9; J: TRBJ2-2; CDR3: ASSRAQGGELF
V: TRBV9; J: TRBJ2-3; CDR3: ASSVGGSGLTDTQY
V: TRBV10-3; J: TRBJ2-7; CDR3: AISESRGQDLEVQY
V: TRBV6-1; J: TRBJ2-7; CDR3: ASSEGLASYEQY
V: TRBV4-1; J: TRBJ1-2; CDR3: ASSQVPGQGASGYT
V: TRBV15; J: TRBJ1-5; CDR3: ATSRDWGGGQPQH
V: TRBV30; J: TRBJ2-5; CDR3: AWGGLADQETQY
V: TRBV7-3; J: TRBJ2-3; CDR3: ASSEMGTSGDTQY
V: TRBV27; J: TRBJ2-6; CDR3: ASSGGTGLSGANVLT
V: TRBV6-4; J: TRBJ2-6; CDR3: ASSDSTGGANVLT
V: TRBV5-4; J: TRBJ2-5; CDR3: ASSSKRQGAGETQY
V: TRBV18; J: TRBJ2-3; CDR3: ASSPRQSVGDTQY
V: TRBV19; J: TRBJ1-2; CDR3: ASRTPGKPIYGYT
V: TRBV28; J: TRBJ2-3; CDR3: ASSSSHSGTQY
V: TRBV6-1; J: TRBJ2-3; CDR3: ASSGLLAGRTDTQY
V: TRBV6-1; J: TRBJ1-5; CDR3: ASSAPGTGGSNQPQH